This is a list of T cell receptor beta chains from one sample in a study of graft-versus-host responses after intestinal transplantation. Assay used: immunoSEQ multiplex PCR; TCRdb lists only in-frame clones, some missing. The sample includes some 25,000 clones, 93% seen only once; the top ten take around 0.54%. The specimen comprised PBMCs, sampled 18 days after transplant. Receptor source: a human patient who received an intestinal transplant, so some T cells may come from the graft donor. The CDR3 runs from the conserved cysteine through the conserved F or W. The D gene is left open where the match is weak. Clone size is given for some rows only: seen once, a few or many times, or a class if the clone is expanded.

TGTGCCAGCAGTGAAGCCCGGGACACCTCAGCGGACTATGGCTACACCTTC | CASSEARDTSADYGYTF | TRBV2 | . | TRBJ1-2 | .
TGCGCCAGCAGCTCCCCACGACAGGGGATTTACAATGAGCAGTTCTTC | CASSSPRQGIYNEQFF | TRBV4-1 | TRBD1 | TRBJ2-1 | few
TGTGCCAGCAGTGTTTGGGATACGCAGTATTTT | CASSVWDTQYF | TRBV25-1 | . | TRBJ2-3 | .
TGTGCCAGCAGTTTCTCTGGAGGCCCCTACGAGCAGTACTTC | CASSFSGGPYEQYF | TRBV27 | . | TRBJ2-7 | .
TGTGCCAGCTCACCTACCACAGGAGACTCTGGAAACACCATATATTTT | CASSPTTGDSGNTIYF | TRBV18 | . | TRBJ1-3 | .
TGTGGTAATTCCGGGACAGGGGGCAGGGAGCTGTTTTTT | CGNSGTGGRELFF | TRBV25-1 | TRBD1 | TRBJ2-2 | .
TGTGCCAGCAGCTTAGGGTACGGGACGGATGAGCAGTTCTTC | CASSLGYGTDEQFF | TRBV11-3 | . | TRBJ2-1 | once
TGTGCCAGCAGTTTCAACAGCGTGGCCGGCGAGCAGTACTTC | CASSFNSVAGEQYF | TRBV13 | . | TRBJ2-7 | .
TGTGCCAGCAGCTTGGCAACAGGGAAGCAGTACTTC | CASSLATGKQYF | TRBV5-6 | . | TRBJ2-7 | .
TGTGCCAGCTGGACTAGCCCACCCAAATACGAGCAGTACTTC | CASWTSPPKYEQYF | TRBV21-1 | . | TRBJ2-7 | once
TGTGCCAGCAGCCTAAATTCCGGGGAGCTGTTTTTT | CASSLNSGELFF | TRBV5-6 | . | TRBJ2-2 | .
TGTGCCAGCAGCTTGGGCGCCGACATCCCTGTTGAGCAGTTCTTC | CASSLGADIPVEQFF | TRBV5-8 | . | TRBJ2-1 | .
TGCAGCGTTCAGGGGGCAAGGGGTGGCTACACCTTC | CSVQGARGGYTF | TRBV29-1 | TRBD1 | TRBJ1-2 | .
TGCGCCAGCAGTGAGTCCTTATCCCCGAGAGATACGCAGTATTTT | CASSESLSPRDTQYF | TRBV10-1 | . | TRBJ2-3 | .
TGTGCCAGCAGTGAAGGGACTAGCGGGGTCAACGAGCAGTACTTC | CASSEGTSGVNEQYF | TRBV2 | TRBD2 | TRBJ2-7 | once
TGTGCCAGCAGCGTCTACAGGGGGACTGATGGAAACACCATATATTTT | CASSVYRGTDGNTIYF | TRBV11-3 | TRBD1 | TRBJ1-3 | once
TGTGCCAGCAGTACACCCTCCGCCGGGGGGAGCACTGAAGCTTTCTTT | CASSTPSAGGSTEAFF | TRBV2 | . | TRBJ1-1 | once
TGCGCCAGCAGCCAGCTACCGGGACTAGGACATTACGAGCAGTACTTC | CASSQLPGLGHYEQYF | TRBV4-1 | TRBD2 | TRBJ2-7 | .
TGTGCCAGCAGCCGGGACGAGGAAAGAACAGATACGCAGTATTTT | CASSRDEERTDTQYF | TRBV6-6 | . | TRBJ2-3 | .
TGTGCCAGCAGTGGGTTTCAAGAGACCCAGTACTTC | CASSGFQETQYF | TRBV2 | . | TRBJ2-5 | .
TGCGCCAGCAGCTTGTACATGGCTGAGGGGCTAGGAGAGACCCAGTACTTC | CASSLYMAEGLGETQYF | TRBV5-1 | . | TRBJ2-5 | .
TGTGCCAGCAGCCGGGGGGAGACCCAGTACTTC | CASSRGETQYF | TRBV7-9 | . | TRBJ2-5 | .
TGTGCCAGCAGTTACTCGGGGGGACAAGATACGCAGTATTTT | CASSYSGGQDTQYF | TRBV6-5 | . | TRBJ2-3 | .
TGTGCCAGCAGAAGACCCCAGGGGTACGAGCAGTACTTC | CASRRPQGYEQYF | TRBV6-6 | . | TRBJ2-7 | .
TGTGCCAGTACCGTCCGGGACAGGAATCAGCCCCAGCATTTT | CASTVRDRNQPQHF | TRBV19 | TRBD1 | TRBJ1-5 | .
TGTGCCAGCACCGACAGGACCACCTACGAGCAGTACTTC | CASTDRTTYEQYF | TRBV7-9 | . | TRBJ2-7 | .
TGTGCCAGCAGCTTATCGGACAAAACAAGCTACACCTTC | CASSLSDKTSYTF | TRBV5-6 | . | TRBJ1-2 | .
TGCGCCAGCAGCTTGGGGAGCCTCTTCATCTCCTACGAGCAGTACTTC | CASSLGSLFISYEQYF | TRBV5-1 | . | TRBJ2-7 | .
TGTCCCGTCGGGACCCGGACTGGGGGGCCCCAGCATTTT | CPVGTRTGGPQHF | TRBV6-4 | . | TRBJ1-5 | .
TGTGCCAGCAGCTTACTTATTGCTTACGAGCAGTACTTC | CASSLLIAYEQYF | TRBV11-2 | . | TRBJ2-7 | .
TGTGCCAGCACACAGGGGTATGGTACAGATACGCAGTATTTT | CASTQGYGTDTQYF | TRBV2 | TRBD1 | TRBJ2-3 | .
TGTGCCAGCAGCTTCGGACCGGTGAACACTGAAGCTTTCTTT | CASSFGPVNTEAFF | TRBV7-2 | . | TRBJ1-1 | .
TGCGCCAGCACCGTGTCCGGGACAGGGGCGAGCACTGAAGCTTTCTTT | CASTVSGTGASTEAFF | TRBV5-1 | TRBD1 | TRBJ1-1 | .
TGTGCCAGCAGCTTACGGGACACCCGACACTATGGCTACACCTTC | CASSLRDTRHYGYTF | TRBV7-9 | . | TRBJ1-2 | .
TGCGCCAGCAGCCAAGATCAATCAGGGAACCCCTACGAGCAGTACTTC | CASSQDQSGNPYEQYF | TRBV4-1 | . | TRBJ2-7 | .
TGTGCCAGCAGAACGGAATTGGACACTGAAGCTTTCTTT | CASRTELDTEAFF | TRBV2 | . | TRBJ1-1 | .
TGTGCCAGCAGTGATCTGCCCCAGGCTGAAGCTTTCTTT | CASSDLPQAEAFF | TRBV6-1 | . | TRBJ1-1 | .
TGTGCCAGCAGTGAATGGGGACTAGCGGGGGGGCTTAGCACAGATACGCAGTATTTT | CASSEWGLAGGLSTDTQYF | TRBV2 | TRBD2 | TRBJ2-3 | once
TGTGCCAGCAGCAGGAGCTCCTACGAGCAGTACTTC | CASSRSSYEQYF | TRBV6-1 | . | TRBJ2-7 | .
TGTGCCAGCAGCGTAGATGGGCAGATCACAGATACGCAGTATTTT | CASSVDGQITDTQYF | TRBV9 | . | TRBJ2-3 | .
TGTGCCAGCAGCGCTGGATCGGGGGGGCCTAACCCCTACAATGAGCAGTTCTTC | CASSAGSGGPNPYNEQFF | TRBV9 | TRBD2 | TRBJ2-1 | .
TGTGCCAGCAACCTGGACAGGAACACTGAAGCTTTCTTT | CASNLDRNTEAFF | TRBV7-2 | . | TRBJ1-1 | .
TGTGCCAGCAGGGAGGGGGACAGGATCTACGAGCAGTACTTC | CASREGDRIYEQYF | TRBV6-6 | TRBD1 | TRBJ2-7 | .
TGTGCCAGCAGCGCGGGACAGGGATACAATGAGCAGTTCTTC | CASSAGQGYNEQFF | TRBV5-6 | TRBD1 | TRBJ2-1 | .
TGTGCCAGCACCACCAGGGGGCCCCCCTACGAGCAGTACTTC | CASTTRGPPYEQYF | TRBV7-9 | TRBD1 | TRBJ2-7 | .
TGTGCCAGCAGTCCTCTGGATGACACTGAAGCTTTCTTT | CASSPLDDTEAFF | TRBV25-1 | . | TRBJ1-1 | .
TGTGCCAGCACCCCTACAGACGAAGCCTTATATTCACCCCTCCACTTT | CASTPTDEALYSPLHF | TRBV9 | . | TRBJ1-6 | .
TGTGCCAGCAGCTTAAACCTCCCAGGGAGCTCACCCCTCCACTTT | CASSLNLPGSSPLHF | TRBV11-3 | . | TRBJ1-6 | .
TGCAGTGCTGTCTCCGGGACCGTTCAGTACTTC | CSAVSGTVQYF | TRBV20-1 | . | TRBJ2-4 | .
TGTGCCTGGAGTGCGGCGGGGGGCTACAATGAGCAGTTCTTC | CAWSAAGGYNEQFF | TRBV30 | TRBD2 | TRBJ2-1 | .
TGTGCCAGCATTCCCAGGGTTAACTATGGCTACACCTTC | CASIPRVNYGYTF | TRBV6-1 | . | TRBJ1-2 | .
TGTGCCAGCATGGACAACACCGGGGAGCTGTTTTTT | CASMDNTGELFF | TRBV2 | . | TRBJ2-2 | once
TGTGCCAGCAGGCCGGACAGGGGGTACACTGAAGCTTTCTTT | CASRPDRGYTEAFF | TRBV6-5 | TRBD1 | TRBJ1-1 | .
TGTGCCAGCAGTACGGGACTGTACTATGGCTACACCTTC | CASSTGLYYGYTF | TRBV6-5 | . | TRBJ1-2 | .
TGTGCCAGCAGCCGGGACAGCCCCCCAGGACTCTACGAGCAGTACTTC | CASSRDSPPGLYEQYF | TRBV28 | TRBD1 | TRBJ2-7 | .
TGTGCCAGCTCGACCCCCCCGACCGGAACTGTCTATGGCTACACCTTC | CASSTPPTGTVYGYTF | TRBV18 | . | TRBJ1-2 | .
TGTGCCAGCAGTTTATCGGCTTTCCGAGGGAGCGACAATGATAATTCACCCCTCCACTTT | CASSLSAFRGSDNDNSPLHF | TRBV27 | . | TRBJ1-6 | .
TGTGCCAGCAGCATACAAGGGCTCGAGCAGTACTTC | CASSIQGLEQYF | TRBV13 | . | TRBJ2-7 | .
TGTGCCAGCAGCTTAGGACCCGGGACAGGGTACAATGAGCAGTTCTTC | CASSLGPGTGYNEQFF | TRBV11-1 | TRBD1 | TRBJ2-1 | .